This T cell receptor beta chain is from a study of T cell repertoires in cytomegalovirus infection (dated by TCRdb to between 2018 and 2021). For context, the study as a whole: The HLA type of each donor mattered for the analysis, because public TCR beta signatures pointed to carriage of CMV infection along with the matching HLA type. What the research found in general, with its limitations: Cumulative frequency of public TCR beta family members discriminated carriers of CMV infection plus the relevant HLA type in this cohort and an independent 352-donor cohort. In the ex vivo response, HLA-C-restricted CMV-specific TCR beta clonotypes were dominant, and in two of eight donors the single most frequent clonotype came from this HLA-C-restricted group.

TCRdb shows the sequencer as Illumina HiSeq 1500. The public sequencing data were trimmed at Q25 with fastp and processed into clonotypes with MiXCR by TCRdb, which kept only in-frame beta chains. Here each entry gathers all rows of one CDR3 protein and keeps the most common genes and DNA. In all, the sample holds around 740,000 distinct CDR3 sequences, and 35% of those were seen once. The ten largest clones add up to roughly 2.9% of the sample. The CDR3 numbers 16 residues from cysteine through phenylalanine. Kept here is only the CDR3 DNA, which spans 48 bases and is read in frame from base 1. V lost 6 bases and J lost 8 bases, and the count of bases not matched to a germline gene is 11. About this clonotype itself: Its antigen target is currently unknown. Base qualities are not at hand, and no much larger clone is one base apart.

Specimen: PBMCs. The TCR originated in a human donor in good health (CMV status not recorded). Some clones in this sample may be carry-over from other donors' samples. The rearranged chain carries TRBV12-3 or TRBV12-4 and TRBJ1-6, and TRBD1 aligns with 9 junction nucleotides. The DNA is as follows: TGTGCCAGCAGAGTCATCACAGGGGGCGCGGATTCACCCCTCCACTTT. Its protein product is CASRVITGGADSPLHF.